This record looks at one T cell receptor beta chain sequence and its context. What it recognizes is unknown. The V end lost 5 bases, the J end lost 4 bases, and 11 bases lay between the germline ends. The CDR3 totals 14 residues. Germline assignment: CDR1 MDHEN and CDR2 SYDVKM. This specimen comes from a study of shared clonotypes between healthy human individuals. About 30,000 T cell genomes, or roughly 200 ng DNA, went into the sorted-subset replicate PCRs. Authors' processing steps: ImmunoSEQ junction-only sequences lacked quality scores, so their filtering differed. The assay was immunoSEQ multiplex PCR, and TCRdb's table has in-frame clones only and misses some. That table gives V, J and clone size, and the DNA gave D and trimming. The profile shows 2 million to 2.5 million clones, about 95% of them singletons. Study outcomes and limitations: Naive subsets generally exceeded memory subsets in estimated richness. The researchers took only blood, and tissue repertoires probably look different.

The material sequenced was naive CD4+ T cells sorted from blood. Stated subset: CD45RA+ positively selected. The V call is TRBV28, the J call TRBJ2-2; no clear D gene. The TCR comes from a man aged 18 to 29 in good health. CDR3 nucleotides: TGTGCCAGCAGTACCGGGCCTATCACCGGGGAGCTGTTTTTT. This gives the protein CASSTGPITGELFF. The entire variable domain, with the rest obtained from reference TRBV28 and TRBJ2-2, is as follows: DVKVTQSSRYLVKRTGEKVFLECVQDMDHENMFWYRQDPGLGLRLIYFSYDVKMKEKGDIPEGYSVSREKKERFSLILESASTNQTSMYLCASSTGPITGELFFGEGSRLTVL.